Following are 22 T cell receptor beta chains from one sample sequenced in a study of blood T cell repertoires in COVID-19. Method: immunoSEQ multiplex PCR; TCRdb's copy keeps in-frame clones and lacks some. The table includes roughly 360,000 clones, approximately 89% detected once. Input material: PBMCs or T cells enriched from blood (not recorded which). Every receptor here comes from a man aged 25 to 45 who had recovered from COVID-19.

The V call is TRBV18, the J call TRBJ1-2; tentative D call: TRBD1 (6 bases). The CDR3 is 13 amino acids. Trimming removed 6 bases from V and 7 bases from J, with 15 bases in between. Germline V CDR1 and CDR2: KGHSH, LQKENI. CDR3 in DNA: TGTGCCAGCTCGCGGATGGGGGCCGGTGGCTACACCTTC. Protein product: CASSRMGAGGYTF.

This chain's CDR3 is CASSLGQGYYGYTF. Here the CDR3 DNA reads TGCGCCAGCAGCTTGGGACAGGGTTACTATGGCTACACCTTC. This chain connects TRBV5-1 to TRBJ1-2; 7 bases line up with TRBD1. The length of the CDR3 is 14 residues. V shed 0 bases, J shed 3 bases, and the junction held 2 bases outside the gene matches. Germline CDR1 SGHRS, CDR2 YFSETQ.

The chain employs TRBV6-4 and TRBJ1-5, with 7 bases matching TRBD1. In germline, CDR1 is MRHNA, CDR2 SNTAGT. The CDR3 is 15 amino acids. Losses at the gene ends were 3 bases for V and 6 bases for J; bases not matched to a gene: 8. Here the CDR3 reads CASSERDRASQPQHF. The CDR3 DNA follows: TGTGCCAGCAGTGAACGAGACAGGGCGAGTCAGCCCCAGCATTTT.

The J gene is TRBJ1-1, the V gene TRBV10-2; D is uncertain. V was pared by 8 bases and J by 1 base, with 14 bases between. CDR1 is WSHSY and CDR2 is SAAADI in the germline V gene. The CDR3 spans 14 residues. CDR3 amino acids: CASGLAAGNTEAFF. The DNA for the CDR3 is TGCGCCAGCGGATTGGCCGCAGGGAACACTGAAGCTTTCTTT.

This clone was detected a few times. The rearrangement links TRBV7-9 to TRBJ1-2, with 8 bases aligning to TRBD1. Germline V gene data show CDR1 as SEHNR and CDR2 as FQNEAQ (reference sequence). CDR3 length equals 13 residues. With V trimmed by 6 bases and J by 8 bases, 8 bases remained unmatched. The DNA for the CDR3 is TGTGCCAGCAGGCCGGGGACAGGCCGCGGCTACACCTTC. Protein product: CASRPGTGRGYTF.

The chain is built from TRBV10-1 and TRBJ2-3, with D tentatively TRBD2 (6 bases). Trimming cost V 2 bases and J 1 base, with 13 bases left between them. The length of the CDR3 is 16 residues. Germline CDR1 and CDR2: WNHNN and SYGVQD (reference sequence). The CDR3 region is CASSERGLVGTDTQYF. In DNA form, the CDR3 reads TGCGCCAGCAGTGAGAGGGGACTCGTGGGCACAGATACGCAGTATTTT.

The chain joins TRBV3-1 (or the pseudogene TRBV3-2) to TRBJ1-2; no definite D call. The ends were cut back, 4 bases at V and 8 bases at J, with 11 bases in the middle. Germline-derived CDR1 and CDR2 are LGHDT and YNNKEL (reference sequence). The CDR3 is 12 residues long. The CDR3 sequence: CASSPTGGGYTF. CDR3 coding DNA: TGTGCCAGCAGCCCGACCGGCGGGGGCTACACCTTC.

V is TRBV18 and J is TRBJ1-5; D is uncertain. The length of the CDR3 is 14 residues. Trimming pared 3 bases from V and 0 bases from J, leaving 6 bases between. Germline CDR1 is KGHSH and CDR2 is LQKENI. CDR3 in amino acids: CASSPTYSNQPQHF. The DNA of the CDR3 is TGTGCCAGCTCACCCACCTATAGCAATCAGCCCCAGCATTTT.

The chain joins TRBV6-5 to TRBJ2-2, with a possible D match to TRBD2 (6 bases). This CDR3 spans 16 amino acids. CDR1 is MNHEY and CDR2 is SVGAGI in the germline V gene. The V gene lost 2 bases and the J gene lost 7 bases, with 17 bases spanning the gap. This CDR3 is CASSYGLALRNGELFF. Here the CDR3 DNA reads TGTGCCAGCAGTTACGGGCTAGCGTTAAGGAACGGGGAGCTGTTTTTT.

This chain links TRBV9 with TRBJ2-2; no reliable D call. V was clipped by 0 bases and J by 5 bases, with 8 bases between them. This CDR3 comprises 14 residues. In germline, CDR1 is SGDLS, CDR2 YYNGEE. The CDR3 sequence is CASSVASRTGELFF. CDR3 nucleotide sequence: TGTGCCAGCAGCGTAGCATCCAGGACCGGGGAGCTGTTTTTT.

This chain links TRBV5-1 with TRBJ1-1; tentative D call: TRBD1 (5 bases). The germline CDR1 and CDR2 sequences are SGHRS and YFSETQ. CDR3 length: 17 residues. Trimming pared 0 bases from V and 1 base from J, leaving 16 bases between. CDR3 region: CASSLAGYTGQNTEAFF. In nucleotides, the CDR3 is TGCGCCAGCAGCTTGGCCGGATACACCGGACAGAACACTGAAGCTTTCTTT.

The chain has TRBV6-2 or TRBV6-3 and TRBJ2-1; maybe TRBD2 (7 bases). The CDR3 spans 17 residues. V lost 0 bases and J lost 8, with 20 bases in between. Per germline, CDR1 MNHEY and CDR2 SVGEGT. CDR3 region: CASSYSIPGGPLDEQFF. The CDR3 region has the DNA TGTGCCAGCAGTTACTCGATTCCCGGGGGGCCCTTAGATGAGCAGTTCTTC.

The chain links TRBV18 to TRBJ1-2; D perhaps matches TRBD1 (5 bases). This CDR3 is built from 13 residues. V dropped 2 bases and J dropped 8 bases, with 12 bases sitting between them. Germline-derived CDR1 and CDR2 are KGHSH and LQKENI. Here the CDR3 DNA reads TGTGCCAGCTCACCAATCAGGGATAGCGGCTACACCTTC. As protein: CASSPIRDSGYTF.

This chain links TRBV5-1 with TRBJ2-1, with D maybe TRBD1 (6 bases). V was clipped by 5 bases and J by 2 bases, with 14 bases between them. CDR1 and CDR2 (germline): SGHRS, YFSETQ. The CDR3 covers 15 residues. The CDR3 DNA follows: TGCGCCAGCAGACCACAGGGTGGGACCTACAATGAGCAGTTCTTC. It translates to CASRPQGGTYNEQFF.

The DNA of the CDR3 is TGTGCCAGCAGCCAAGGGACAGGGGACTACGAGCAGTACTTC. The encoded protein is CASSQGTGDYEQYF. The chain carries TRBV3-1 (or the pseudogene TRBV3-2) and TRBJ2-7; TRBD1 aligns across 9 bases. Looked up from germline, CDR1 is LGHDT and CDR2 is YNNKEL (reference sequence). Trimming took 1 base from V and 3 from J; bases not matched to a gene: 1. The CDR3 extends over 14 amino acids.

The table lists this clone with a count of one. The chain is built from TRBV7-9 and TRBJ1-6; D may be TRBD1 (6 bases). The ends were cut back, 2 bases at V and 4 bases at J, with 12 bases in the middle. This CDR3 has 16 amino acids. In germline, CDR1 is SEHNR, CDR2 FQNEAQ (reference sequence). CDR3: CASSLSDSLYNSPLHF. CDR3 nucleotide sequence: TGTGCCAGCAGCTTATCGGACAGCCTTTATAATTCACCCCTCCACTTT. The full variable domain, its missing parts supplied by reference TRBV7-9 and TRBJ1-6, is DTGVSQNPRHKITKRGQNVTFRCDPISEHNRLYWYRQTLGQGPEFLTYFQNEAQLEKSRLLSDRFSAERPKGSFSTLEIQRTEQGDSAMYLCASSLSDSLYNSPLHFGNGTRLTVT.

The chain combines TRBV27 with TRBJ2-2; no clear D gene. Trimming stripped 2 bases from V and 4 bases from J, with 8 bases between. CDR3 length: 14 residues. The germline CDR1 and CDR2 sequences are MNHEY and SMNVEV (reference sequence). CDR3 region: CASSLSPSTGELFF. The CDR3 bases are TGTGCCAGCAGTTTAAGCCCGAGCACCGGGGAGCTGTTTTTT.

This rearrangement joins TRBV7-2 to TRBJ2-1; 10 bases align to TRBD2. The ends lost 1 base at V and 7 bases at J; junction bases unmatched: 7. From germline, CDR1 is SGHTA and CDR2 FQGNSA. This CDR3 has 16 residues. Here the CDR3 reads CASSLGSGGAWNEQFF. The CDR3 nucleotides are TGTGCCAGCAGCTTAGGAAGCGGGGGGGCTTGGAATGAGCAGTTCTTC. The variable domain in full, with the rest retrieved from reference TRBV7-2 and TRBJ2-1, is GAGVSQSPSNKVTEKGKDVELRCDPISGHTALYWYRQSLGQGLEFLIYFQGNSAPDKSGLPSDRFSAERTGGSVSTLTIQRTQQEDSAVYLCASSLGSGGAWNEQFFGPGTRLTVL.

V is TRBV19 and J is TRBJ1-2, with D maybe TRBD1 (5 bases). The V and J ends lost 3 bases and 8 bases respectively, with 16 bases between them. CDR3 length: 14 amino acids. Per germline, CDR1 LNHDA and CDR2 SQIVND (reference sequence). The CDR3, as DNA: TGTGCCAGTAGTATGGGGCCGGCGAGACCCGGCTACACCTTC. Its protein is CASSMGPARPGYTF.

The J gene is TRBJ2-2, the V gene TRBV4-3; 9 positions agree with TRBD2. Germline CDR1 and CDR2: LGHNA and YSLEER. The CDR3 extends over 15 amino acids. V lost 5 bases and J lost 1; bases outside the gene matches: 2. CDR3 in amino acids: CASSVSGGNTGELFF. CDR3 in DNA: TGCGCCAGCAGCGTTAGCGGGGGGAACACCGGGGAGCTGTTTTTT.

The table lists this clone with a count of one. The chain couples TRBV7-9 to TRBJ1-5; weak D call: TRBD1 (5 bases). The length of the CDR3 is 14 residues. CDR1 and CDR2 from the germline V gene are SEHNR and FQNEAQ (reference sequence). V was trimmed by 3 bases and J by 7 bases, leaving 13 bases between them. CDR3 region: CASSLGGREQPQHF. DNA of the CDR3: TGTGCCAGCAGCTTGGGGGGACGGGAACAGCCCCAGCATTTT.

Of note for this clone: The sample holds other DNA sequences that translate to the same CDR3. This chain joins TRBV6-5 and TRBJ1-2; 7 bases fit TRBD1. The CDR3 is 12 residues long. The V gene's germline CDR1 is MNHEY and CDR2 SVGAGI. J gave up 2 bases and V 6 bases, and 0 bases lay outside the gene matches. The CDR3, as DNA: TGTGCCAGCAGACAGGGGAACTATGGCTACACCTTC. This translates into CASRQGNYGYTF.